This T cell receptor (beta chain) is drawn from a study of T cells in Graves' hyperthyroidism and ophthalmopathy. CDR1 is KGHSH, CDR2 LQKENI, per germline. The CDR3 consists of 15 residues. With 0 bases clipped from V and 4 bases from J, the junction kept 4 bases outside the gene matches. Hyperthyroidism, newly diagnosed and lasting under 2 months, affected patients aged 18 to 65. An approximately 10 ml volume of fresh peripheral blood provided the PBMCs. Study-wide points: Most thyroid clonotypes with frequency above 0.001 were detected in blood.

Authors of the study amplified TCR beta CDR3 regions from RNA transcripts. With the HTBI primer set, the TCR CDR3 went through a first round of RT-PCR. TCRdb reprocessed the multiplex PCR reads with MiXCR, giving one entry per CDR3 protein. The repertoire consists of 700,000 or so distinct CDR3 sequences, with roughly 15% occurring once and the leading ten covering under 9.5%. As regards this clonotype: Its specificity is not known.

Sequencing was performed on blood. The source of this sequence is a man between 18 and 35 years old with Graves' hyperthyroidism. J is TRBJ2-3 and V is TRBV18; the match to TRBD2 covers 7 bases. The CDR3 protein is CASSPPGRAADTQYF. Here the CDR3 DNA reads TGTGCCAGCTCACCACCGGGGAGGGCCGCAGATACGCAGTATTTT.